This TCR beta chain was recorded in a study of response to subunit inactivated influenza vaccine listed by TCRdb under 2018. Background on the whole study: To follow how T cells responded to a trivalent subunit inactivated influenza vaccine, the researchers relied on deep quantitative profiling of the T cell receptor repertoire.

Beyond this particular receptor, the publication reports: The authors suggested that each seasonal influenza vaccination may recruit only a limited number of new T cells.

Details on this clonotype: What antigen it recognizes has not been identified. Qualities for individual bases were not recorded, and no much larger clone is one base off.

According to the germline V gene, CDR1 reads MNHNS and CDR2 reads SASEGT. Ends trimmed: V by 6 bases, J by 3 bases; bases unmatched to a gene: 8. The CDR3 goes from the cysteine to the phenylalanine over 15 residues. The only DNA kept is the CDR3, 45 bases in frame from the first base. Library method: RT-PCR. The sample was run on an Illumina HiSeq 2500. TCRdb reworked the public reads: Q25 trimming with fastp, MiXCR clone assembly, productive beta chains retained. Records with the same CDR3 protein are collapsed into one entry carrying the most frequent genes and DNA. In this sample the table shows about 520,000 distinct CDR3 sequences, around 25% of which occur a single time. The ten biggest clones cover around 1.8% of the sample.

The clonotype comes from a man aged 50-59 years who received an inactivated influenza vaccine. Donor details come from another sample of the same person, matched by shared clones. The chain uses TRBV6-1 and TRBJ1-5, with TRBD1 identical over 7 junction bases. Material: CD4+ T cells sorted from PBMCs, obtained about 5 days after vaccination. The DNA sequence is TGTGCCAGCAGGGCCGGGACAGTCGTCAATCAGCCCCAGCATTTT. This translates into CASRAGTVVNQPQHF.